This T cell receptor (beta chain) is drawn from a study of blood T cell repertoires in COVID-19 (dated by TCRdb to the early 2020s). Some background on the complete study: The collaborator samples originated in the United States, Italy and Spain and spanned the acute and convalescent phases of COVID-19. The material from the prospective study consisted of cDNA or gDNA derived from T cells, B-cell-depleted T cells, or PBMCs. Deeply sampled blood TCRbeta repertoires from subjects exposed to, actively infected with, or recovered from COVID-19 were included in the dataset. The repertoires were released in a freely available public database meant as a resource for research on the immune response to SARS-CoV-2. Samples came from the ongoing ImmuneRACE study (first 160 participants) plus 1,254 subjects from 6 global collaborators. A de-identified subject ID, COVID-19 status, age in years and sex were almost always included in the sample metadata. HLA class I and class II types, where available, came from metadata supplied by the sample provider rather than from assay-based typing. Here is what the overall study found, with its caveats: The amount of clinical and demographic metadata varied by source and participant and was provided uncurated.

TCRbeta CDR3 regions were amplified from genomic DNA using the immunoSEQ Assay, a bias-controlled multiplex PCR. As for the original processing: The number of nucleated cells in each sample was estimated from the amplification of reference gene primers within the assay. To quantify the absolute abundance of each unique TCRbeta CDR3 rearrangement, sequence reads were collapsed and filtered. For each sample, productive Simpson clonality was calculated as the square root of Simpson's diversity index across productive rearrangements. The clones in this table, taken by TCRdb from immuneACCESS, are in-frame only. Not every clone is retained; where verified, under half of the shortfall comes from an unresolved V gene, and the cause of the rest is unknown. That table furnishes V, J and clone size, whereas the DNA furnished D and trimming. The sample table records about 150,000 clones; about 80% of these occur just once. Jointly, the top ten make up roughly 2.2% of the sample.

Whole blood was collected in K2EDTA tubes by collaborating institutions according to the institutions' own protocols. For TCRbeta analysis, collaborators shipped samples in one of three forms: frozen whole blood, isolated PBMCs, or DNA extracted from either of those sample types. A word on this clone: Its cognate antigen has yet to be identified. It has no much larger one-base neighbor in the sample; base qualities were not kept.

This receptor was identified in a man in his 70s with acute or convalescent COVID-19. Sequencing input: peripheral blood.

CDR3 protein: CASSMGGVGQPQHF. The sequence in DNA is TGTGCCAGTAGTATGGGGGGAGTGGGTCAGCCCCAGCATTTT. This chain joins TRBV19 to TRBJ1-5, with a tentative D gene TRBD1 over 5 matching bases. According to the germline V gene (reference sequence), CDR1 reads LNHDA and CDR2 reads SQIVND. Deletion took 3 bases off V and 6 bases off J, with a span of 12 bases between the germline ends. From cysteine to phenylalanine, the CDR3 is 14 amino acids long. CDR3 DNA is the only sequence kept; it has 42 bases, read in frame from the first base.